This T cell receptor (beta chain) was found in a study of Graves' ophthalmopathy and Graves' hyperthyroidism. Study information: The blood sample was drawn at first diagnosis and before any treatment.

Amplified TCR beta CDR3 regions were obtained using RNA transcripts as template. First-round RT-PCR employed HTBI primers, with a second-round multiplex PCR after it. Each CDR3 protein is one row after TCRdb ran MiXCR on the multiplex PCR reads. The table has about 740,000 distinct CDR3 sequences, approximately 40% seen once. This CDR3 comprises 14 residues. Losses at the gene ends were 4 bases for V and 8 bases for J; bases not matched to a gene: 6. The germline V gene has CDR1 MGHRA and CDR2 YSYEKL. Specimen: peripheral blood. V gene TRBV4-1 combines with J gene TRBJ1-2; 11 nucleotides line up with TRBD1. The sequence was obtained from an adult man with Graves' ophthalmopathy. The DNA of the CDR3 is TGCGCCAGCAGCCCAGGGACAGGGGGTTCAGGCTACACCTTC. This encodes CASSPGTGGSGYTF.